One sample yielded the 2 T cell receptor beta chains listed below, sequenced in a study of graft-versus-host responses after intestinal transplantation. For these receptors, no antigen is known. The table came from immunoSEQ multiplex PCR; TCRdb's copy has only in-frame clones and leaves some out. Seen here are about 50,000 clones, about 90% observed once, and the top ten hold about 2.6%. Sequencing was performed on unstimulated CD4+ T cells sorted from spleen or lymph node cells, taken before transplant. These receptors all stem from a human donor who was the organ donor for an intestinal transplant.

This clone was observed once. V usage is TRBV5-1 and J usage is TRBJ2-7, with D perhaps given as TRBD1 or TRBD2 (5 bases each). The CDR3 runs 11 residues. Trimming stripped 5 bases from V and 6 bases from J, with 9 bases between. CDR1 and CDR2 (germline): SGHRS, YFSETQ. The CDR3: CASRTRGEQYF. For the CDR3, the DNA is TGCGCCAGCAGAACGAGGGGCGAGCAGTACTTC.

The J gene is TRBJ2-1, the V gene TRBV11-2; TRBD2 matches at 11 bases. The CDR3 length is 18 residues. J gave up 4 bases and V 4 bases, and 12 bases lay outside the gene matches. Germline V CDR1 and CDR2: SGHAT, FQNNGV. The CDR3 region has the DNA TGTGCCAGCAGCTCCGACGACCCGGGACTAGCGGTTTACAATGAGCAGTTCTTC. Its translation: CASSSDDPGLAVYNEQFF.